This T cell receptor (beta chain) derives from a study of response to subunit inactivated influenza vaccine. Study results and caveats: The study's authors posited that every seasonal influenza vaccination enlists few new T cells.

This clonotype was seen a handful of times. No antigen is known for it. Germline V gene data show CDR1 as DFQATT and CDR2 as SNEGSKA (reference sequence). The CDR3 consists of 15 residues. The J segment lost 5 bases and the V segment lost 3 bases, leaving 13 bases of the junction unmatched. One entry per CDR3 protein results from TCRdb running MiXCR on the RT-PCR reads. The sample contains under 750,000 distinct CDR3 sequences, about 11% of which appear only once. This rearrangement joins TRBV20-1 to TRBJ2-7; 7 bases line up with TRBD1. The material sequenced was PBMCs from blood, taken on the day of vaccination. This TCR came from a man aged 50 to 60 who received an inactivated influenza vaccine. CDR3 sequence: CSASTRQGGFDEQYF. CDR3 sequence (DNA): TGCAGTGCTAGTACCAGACAGGGTGGGTTCGACGAGCAGTACTTC.